This T cell receptor beta chain was found in a study of blood T cell repertoires in COVID-19. Using immunoSEQ multiplex PCR, the repertoire was profiled, and TCRdb retains in-frame clones only, with some absent. There are some 290,000 clones in the sample; just under 90% occur only once, and 11% lies in the top ten. This clonotype originated in a woman in her 30s with COVID-19, enrolled during active disease. Sequences were obtained from peripheral blood.

The CDR3 coding sequence is TGTGCCAGCAGCATTGACAGGGGAGGATTTTACGAGCAGTACTTC. Encoded protein: CASSIDRGGFYEQYF. This rearrangement joins TRBV6-5 to TRBJ2-7; 8 bases align to TRBD1. Looked up from germline, CDR1 is MNHEY and CDR2 is SVGAGI. The junction had 11 bases not matched to a gene; V was cut back by 6 bases and J by 4 bases. This CDR3 is built from 15 residues.